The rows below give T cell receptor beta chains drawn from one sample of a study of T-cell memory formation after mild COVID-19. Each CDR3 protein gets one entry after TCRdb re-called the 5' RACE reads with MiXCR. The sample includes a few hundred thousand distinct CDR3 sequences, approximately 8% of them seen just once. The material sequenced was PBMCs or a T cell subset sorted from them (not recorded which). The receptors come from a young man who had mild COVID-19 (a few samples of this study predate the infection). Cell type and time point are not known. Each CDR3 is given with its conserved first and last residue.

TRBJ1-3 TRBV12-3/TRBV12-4 CASIPFTGTVSGNTIYF
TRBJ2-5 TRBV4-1 CASSPEIAGGRTQYF
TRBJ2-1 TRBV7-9 CASSPGLRYNEQFF
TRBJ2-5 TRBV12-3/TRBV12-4 CASSLYPRLGPRETQYF
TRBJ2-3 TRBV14 CASSPRGVATQYF
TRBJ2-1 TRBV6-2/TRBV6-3 CASSYSRPAGENNEQFF
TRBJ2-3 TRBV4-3 CASSQAPDSQKYF
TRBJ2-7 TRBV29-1 CSVAKTRGEQYF
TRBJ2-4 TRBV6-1 CASSKTGQDGIQYF
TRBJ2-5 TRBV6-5 CASSRDRTQYF
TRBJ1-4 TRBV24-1 CATSDGPNEKLFF